This T cell receptor (beta chain) was captured by sequencing in a study of T cell repertoires in aging, cancer and after chemotherapy. Study-wide background: Over several months to years, re-sampled healthy donor repertoires clearly shared clones.

Findings of the study overall: Healthy donors lost TCR diversity with age mainly through richness, cancer patients through richness and evenness. Untreated cancer patients had significantly lower blood TCR diversity than age-matched healthy donors.

Multiplex touch-down PCR with TRB-A/B primers amplified rearranged V-D-J TRB sequences. In TCRdb, the multiplex PCR reads were re-called with MiXCR into one record per CDR3 protein. The sample carries about 12,000 distinct CDR3 sequences, 31% recorded once. This clonotype was observed a handful of times. Its antigen is unknown. The template was genomic DNA from peripheral blood, not RNA. This receptor was identified in a human donor in good health. The donor label of this sample is uncertain. The material sequenced was blood.

CDR3 region: CASSLDARMNYGYTF. DNA for the CDR3: TGTGCCAGCAGCTTAGATGCCAGGATGAACTATGGCTACACCTTC. This rearrangement joins TRBV11-1 to TRBJ1-2; D is ambiguous. Germline CDR1 is SGHAT and CDR2 is FQDESV (reference sequence). There are 15 residues in the CDR3. The V gene lost 1 base and the J gene lost 2 bases, with 11 bases spanning the gap.